The clone carrying this TCR beta chain appeared many times. What it recognizes is unknown. The sample is drawn from a study of T-cell reconstitution after alpha-beta-depleted transplantation in children. Findings and limits, study-wide: In patients about two months after transplant, alpha-beta T cells reportedly arose from several hundred expanded graft clones. Fresh T-cell production supplied most of the T-cell counts and diversity seen one year after transplant. High day-60 TCRbeta diversity in some patients came from surviving recipient T cells and thymic progenitors.

CDR3 length: 13 residues. Trimming stripped 5 bases from V and 1 base from J, with 7 bases between. A TCRbeta library incorporating unique molecular identifiers was prepared. Each CDR3 protein is one row after TCRdb ran MiXCR on the PCR reads. This sample has around 190,000 distinct CDR3 sequences, with roughly 7.1% found just once. The sequencing here drew on PBMCs, taken before TCRalphabeta/CD19-depleted stem cell transplant. The receptor's source is a boy aged 2-9 years with acute lymphoblastic leukemia, due to receive a stem cell transplant. V is TRBV12-3 or TRBV12-4 and J is TRBJ2-3, with D maybe TRBD1 (5 bases). As DNA, the CDR3 is TGTGCCAGCAGTCGCAGGGGCACAGATACGCAGTATTTT. Amino acid sequence: CASSRRGTDTQYF.